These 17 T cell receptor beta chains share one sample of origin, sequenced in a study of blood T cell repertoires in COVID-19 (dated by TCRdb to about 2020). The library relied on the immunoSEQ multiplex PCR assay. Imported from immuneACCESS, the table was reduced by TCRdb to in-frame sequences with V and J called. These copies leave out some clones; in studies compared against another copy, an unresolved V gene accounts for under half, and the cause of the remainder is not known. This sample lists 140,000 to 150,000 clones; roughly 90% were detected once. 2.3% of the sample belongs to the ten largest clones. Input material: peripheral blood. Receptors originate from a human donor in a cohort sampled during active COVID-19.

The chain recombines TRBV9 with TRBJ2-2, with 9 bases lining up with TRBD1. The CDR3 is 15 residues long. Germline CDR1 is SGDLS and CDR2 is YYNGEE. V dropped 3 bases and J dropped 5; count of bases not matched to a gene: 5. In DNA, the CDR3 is TGTGCCAGCAGCGGGGGGACAGGGTGGACCGGGGAGCTGTTTTTT. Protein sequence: CASSGGTGWTGELFF.

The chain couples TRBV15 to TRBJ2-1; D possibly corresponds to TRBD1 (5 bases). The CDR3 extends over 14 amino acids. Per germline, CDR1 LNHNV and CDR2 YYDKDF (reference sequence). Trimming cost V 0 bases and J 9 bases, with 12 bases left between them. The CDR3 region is CATSRESGFREQFF. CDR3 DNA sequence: TGTGCCACCAGCAGAGAGTCAGGGTTTCGTGAGCAGTTCTTC. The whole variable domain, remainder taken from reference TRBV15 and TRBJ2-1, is DAMVIQNPRYQVTQFGKPVTLSCSQTLNHNVMYWYQQKSSQAPKLLFHYYDKDFNNEADTPDNFQSRRPNTSFCFLDIRSPGLGDTAMYLCATSRESGFREQFFGPGTRLTVL.

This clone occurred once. CDR3 amino acids: CASSGTGQGISGELFF. DNA of the CDR3: TGTGCCAGCAGTGGGACAGGACAGGGAATATCCGGGGAGCTGTTTTTT. The rearrangement uses TRBV6-1 and TRBJ2-2, with 8 bases that match TRBD1. Germline-derived CDR1 and CDR2 are MNHNS and SASEGT. This CDR3 spans 16 amino acids. V gave up 4 bases and J gave up 6 bases; unmatched junction bases: 10.

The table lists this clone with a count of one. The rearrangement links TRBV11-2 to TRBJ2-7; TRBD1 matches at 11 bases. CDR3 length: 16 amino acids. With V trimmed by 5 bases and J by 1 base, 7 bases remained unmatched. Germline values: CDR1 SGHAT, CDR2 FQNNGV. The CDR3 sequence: CASSPRTGGESYEQYF. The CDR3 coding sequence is TGTGCCAGCAGCCCCCGGACAGGGGGCGAATCCTACGAGCAGTACTTC.

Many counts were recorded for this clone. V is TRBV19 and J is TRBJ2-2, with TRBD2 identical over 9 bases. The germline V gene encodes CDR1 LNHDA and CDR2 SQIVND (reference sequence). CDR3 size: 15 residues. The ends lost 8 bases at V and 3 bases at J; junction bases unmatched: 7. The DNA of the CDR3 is TGTGCCAGTGCTTATAGCGGGAGTCACACCGGGGAGCTGTTTTTT. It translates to CASAYSGSHTGELFF.

CDR3 protein: CATSDWDGSSYNEQFF. CDR3 DNA: TGTGCCACCAGTGACTGGGACGGGAGCTCCTACAATGAGCAGTTCTTC. The chain combines TRBV24-1 with TRBJ2-1; tentatively, D is TRBD2 (6 bases). Looked up from germline, CDR1 is KGHDR and CDR2 is SFDVKD. Trimming removed 4 bases at V and 0 bases at J, with 12 bases between. The CDR3 has 16 amino acids.

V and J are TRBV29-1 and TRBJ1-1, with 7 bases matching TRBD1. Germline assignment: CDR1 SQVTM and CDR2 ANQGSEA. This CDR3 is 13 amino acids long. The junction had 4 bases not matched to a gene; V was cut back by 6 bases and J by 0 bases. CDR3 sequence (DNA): TGCAGCGTGGGCGGACAGGTGAACACTGAAGCTTTCTTT. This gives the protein CSVGGQVNTEAFF.

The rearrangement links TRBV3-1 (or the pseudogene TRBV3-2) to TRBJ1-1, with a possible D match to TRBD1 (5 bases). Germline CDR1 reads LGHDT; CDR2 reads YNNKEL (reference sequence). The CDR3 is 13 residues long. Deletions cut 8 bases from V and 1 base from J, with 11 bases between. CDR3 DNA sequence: TGTGCCAGCTTCGGGGGAAAGAACACTGAAGCTTTCTTT. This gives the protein CASFGGKNTEAFF.

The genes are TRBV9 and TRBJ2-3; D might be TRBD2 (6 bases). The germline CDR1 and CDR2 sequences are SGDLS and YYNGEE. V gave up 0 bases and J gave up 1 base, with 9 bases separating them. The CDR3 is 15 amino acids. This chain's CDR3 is CASSVVGEGTDTQYF. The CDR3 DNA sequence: TGTGCCAGCAGCGTAGTAGGGGAGGGCACAGATACGCAGTATTTT.

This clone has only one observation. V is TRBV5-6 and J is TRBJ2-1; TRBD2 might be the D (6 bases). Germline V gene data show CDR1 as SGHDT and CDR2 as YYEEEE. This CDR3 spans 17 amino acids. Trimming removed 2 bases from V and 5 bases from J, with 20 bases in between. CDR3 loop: CASSLNDWREFNNEQFF. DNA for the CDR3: TGTGCCAGCAGCTTAAACGATTGGAGGGAGTTTAACAATGAGCAGTTCTTC.

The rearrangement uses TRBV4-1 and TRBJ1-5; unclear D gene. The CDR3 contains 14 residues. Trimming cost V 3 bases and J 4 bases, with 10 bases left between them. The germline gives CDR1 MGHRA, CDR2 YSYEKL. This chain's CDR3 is CASSHPGSNQPQHF. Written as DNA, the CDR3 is TGCGCCAGCAGCCATCCCGGGTCGAATCAGCCCCAGCATTTT.

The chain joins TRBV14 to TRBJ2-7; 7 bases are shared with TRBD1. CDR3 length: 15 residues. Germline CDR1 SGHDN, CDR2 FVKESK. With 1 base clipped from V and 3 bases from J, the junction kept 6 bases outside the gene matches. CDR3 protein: CASSQVWGQSYEQYF. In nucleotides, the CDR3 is TGTGCCAGCAGCCAAGTCTGGGGACAGAGCTACGAGCAGTACTTC.

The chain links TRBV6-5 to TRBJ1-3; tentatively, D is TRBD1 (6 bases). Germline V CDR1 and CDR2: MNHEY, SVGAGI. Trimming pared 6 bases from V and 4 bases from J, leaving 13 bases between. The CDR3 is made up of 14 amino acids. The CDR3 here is CASRPQGGGNTIYF. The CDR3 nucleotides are TGTGCCAGCAGACCCCAAGGGGGAGGAAACACCATATATTTT.

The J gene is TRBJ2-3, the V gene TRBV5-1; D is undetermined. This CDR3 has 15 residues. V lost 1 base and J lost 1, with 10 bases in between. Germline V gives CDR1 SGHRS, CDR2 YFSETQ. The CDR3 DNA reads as TGCGCCAGCAGCTTGATTAATGGGCGCACAGATACGCAGTATTTT. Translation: CASSLINGRTDTQYF.

CDR3 in DNA: TGTGCCAGCAGTCCAGGGACAGCGGGGGGAAAACTGTTTTTT. This codes for CASSPGTAGGKLFF. J is TRBJ1-4 and V is TRBV28; 7 bases match TRBD1. Trimming at V came to 5 bases and at J to 10 bases, leaving 10 bases not matched to a gene. CDR3 size: 14 residues. CDR1 MDHEN and CDR2 SYDVKM come from the germline V gene.

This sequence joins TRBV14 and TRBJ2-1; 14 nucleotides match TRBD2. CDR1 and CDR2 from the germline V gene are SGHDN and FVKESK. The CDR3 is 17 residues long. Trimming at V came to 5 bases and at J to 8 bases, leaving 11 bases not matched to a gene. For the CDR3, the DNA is TGTGCCAGCAGCACCCGACTAGCGGGAGGGCATTTTGATGAGCAGTTCTTC. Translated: CASSTRLAGGHFDEQFF.

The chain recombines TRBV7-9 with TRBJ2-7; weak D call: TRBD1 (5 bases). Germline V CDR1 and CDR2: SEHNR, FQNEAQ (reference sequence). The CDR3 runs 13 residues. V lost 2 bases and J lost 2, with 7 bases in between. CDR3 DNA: TGTGCCAGCAGCTTATCAGGGCCCTACGAGCAGTACTTC. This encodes CASSLSGPYEQYF.